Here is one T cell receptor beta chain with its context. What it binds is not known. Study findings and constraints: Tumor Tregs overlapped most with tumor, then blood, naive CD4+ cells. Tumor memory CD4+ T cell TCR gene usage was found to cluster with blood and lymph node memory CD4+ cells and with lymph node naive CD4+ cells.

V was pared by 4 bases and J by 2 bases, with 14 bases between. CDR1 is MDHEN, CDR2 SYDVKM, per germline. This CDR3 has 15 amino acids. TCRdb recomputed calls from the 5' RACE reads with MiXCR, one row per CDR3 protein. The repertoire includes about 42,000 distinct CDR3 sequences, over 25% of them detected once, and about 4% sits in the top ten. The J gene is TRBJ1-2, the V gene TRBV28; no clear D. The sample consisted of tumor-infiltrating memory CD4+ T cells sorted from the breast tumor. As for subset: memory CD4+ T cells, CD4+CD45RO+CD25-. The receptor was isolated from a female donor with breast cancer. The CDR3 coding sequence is TGTGCCAGCAGTTCTCCCGATCTCAAGAACTATGGCTACACCTTC. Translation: CASSSPDLKNYGYTF.